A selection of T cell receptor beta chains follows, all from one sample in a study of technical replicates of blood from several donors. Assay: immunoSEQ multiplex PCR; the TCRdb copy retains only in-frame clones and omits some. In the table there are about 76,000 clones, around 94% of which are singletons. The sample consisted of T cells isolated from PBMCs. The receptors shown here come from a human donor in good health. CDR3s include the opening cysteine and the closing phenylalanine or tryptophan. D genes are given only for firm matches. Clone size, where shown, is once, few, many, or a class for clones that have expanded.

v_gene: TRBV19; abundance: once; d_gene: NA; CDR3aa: CASSQDTSTGELFF
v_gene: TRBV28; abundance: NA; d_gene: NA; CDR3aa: CASSLIVTGNYGYTF
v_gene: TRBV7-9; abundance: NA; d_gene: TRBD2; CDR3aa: CASSSSGGKRETQYF
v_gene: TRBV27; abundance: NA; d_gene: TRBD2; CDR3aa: CASSLREGSYEQYF
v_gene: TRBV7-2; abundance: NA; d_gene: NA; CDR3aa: CASSLVGGAPYEQYF
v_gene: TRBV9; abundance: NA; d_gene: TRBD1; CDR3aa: CASSATGGGTEAFF
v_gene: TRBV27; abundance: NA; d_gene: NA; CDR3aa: CASSLQGSTGELFF
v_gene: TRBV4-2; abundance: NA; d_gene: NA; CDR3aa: CASSQFPNPYEQFF
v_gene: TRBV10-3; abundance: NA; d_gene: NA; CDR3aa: CAISEATAETQYF
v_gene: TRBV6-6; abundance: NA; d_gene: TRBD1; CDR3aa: CASSQGQVYGYTF
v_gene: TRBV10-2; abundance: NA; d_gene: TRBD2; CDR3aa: CASSEGGSYEQYF
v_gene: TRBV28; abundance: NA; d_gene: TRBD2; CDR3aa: CASSLYSGTSGASYEQYF
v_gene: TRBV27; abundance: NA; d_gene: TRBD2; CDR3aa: CASSLLLAGGLADTQYF
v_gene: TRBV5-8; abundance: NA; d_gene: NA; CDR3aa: CASSLQSFSGNTIYF
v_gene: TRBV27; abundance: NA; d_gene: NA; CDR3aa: CASSALVYNEQFF
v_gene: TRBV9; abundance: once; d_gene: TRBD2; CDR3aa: CASRAGSGELFF
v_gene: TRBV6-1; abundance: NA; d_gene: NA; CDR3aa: CASSGGVRLAWNEQFF
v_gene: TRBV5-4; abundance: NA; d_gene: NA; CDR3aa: CASSRDSYEQYF
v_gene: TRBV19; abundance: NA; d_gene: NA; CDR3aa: CASSIRPRTYNEQFF
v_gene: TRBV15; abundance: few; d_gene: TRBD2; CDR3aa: CATQLAITDTQYF
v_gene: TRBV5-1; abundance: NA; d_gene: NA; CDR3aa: CASSSARGITEAFF
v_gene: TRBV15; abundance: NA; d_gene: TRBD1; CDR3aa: CATFQGAHLEQYF
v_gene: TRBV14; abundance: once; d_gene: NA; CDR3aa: CASSQDVDYEQYF
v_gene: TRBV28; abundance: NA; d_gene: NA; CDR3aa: CASSLHYLDNKETQYF
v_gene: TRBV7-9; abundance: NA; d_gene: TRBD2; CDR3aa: CASNSVGGPGNEQFF
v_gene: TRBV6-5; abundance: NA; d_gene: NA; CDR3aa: CASSYSRESLNQPQHF
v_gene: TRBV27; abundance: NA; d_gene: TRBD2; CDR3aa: CASSIIAGGLRNEQFF
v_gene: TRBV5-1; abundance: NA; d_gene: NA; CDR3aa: CASSLAGSGTEAFF
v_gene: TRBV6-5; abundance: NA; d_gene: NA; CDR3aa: CASSYEGFGTDTQYF
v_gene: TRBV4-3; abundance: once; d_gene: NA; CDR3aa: CASSQEGLLAKNIQYF
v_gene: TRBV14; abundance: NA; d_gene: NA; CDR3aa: CASSLALGSYGYTF
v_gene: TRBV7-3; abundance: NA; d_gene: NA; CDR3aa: CASSLAGNTEAFF
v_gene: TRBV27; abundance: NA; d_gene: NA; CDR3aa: CASTLSGLGYEKLFF
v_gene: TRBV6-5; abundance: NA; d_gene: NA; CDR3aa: CASSYARDITQYF
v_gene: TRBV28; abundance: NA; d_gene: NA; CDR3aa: CAVHQGNQPQHF
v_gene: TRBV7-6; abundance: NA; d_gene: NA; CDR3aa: CASSYITGDSPQNIQYF
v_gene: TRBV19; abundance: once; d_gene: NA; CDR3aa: CASSMGGETQYF
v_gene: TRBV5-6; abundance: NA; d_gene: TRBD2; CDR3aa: CASSLGLAGYNEQFF
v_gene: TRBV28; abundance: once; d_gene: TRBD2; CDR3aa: CASRRPGLAGNEQYF
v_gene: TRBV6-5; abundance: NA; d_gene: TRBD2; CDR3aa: CASSYSVLAGAWEQYF
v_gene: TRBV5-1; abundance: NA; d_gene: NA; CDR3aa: CASSLVRGANTGELFF
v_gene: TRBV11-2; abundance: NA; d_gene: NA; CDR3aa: CASSLDKGEQYF